This TCR beta chain comes out of a study of human T cells and chemical hapten exposure. Study-wide findings and caveats: Those TCRs sitting above 1 in 1000 frequency stayed the same with DPC sensitization.

V gave up 3 bases and J gave up 2 bases; unmatched junction bases: 11. Germline-derived CDR1 and CDR2 are MDHEN and SYDVKM. The CDR3 is made up of 17 amino acids. Total RNA came from unfractionated whole blood. The library put unique molecular identifiers onto individual cDNA molecules. In the original analysis: A per-sample median of roughly 96,000 TCRs was observed, with a range of about 23,224 to 750,000. From the 5' RACE reads, TCRdb called clonotypes with MiXCR, one entry per CDR3 protein. The V and J calls were not made by the authors but by TCRdb's processing. The data contain 110,000 or so distinct CDR3 sequences, around a fifth of them singletons. For this clonotype: Its antigen remains unidentified.

This receptor was taken from a human donor in good health. The chain links TRBV28 to TRBJ2-7, with 9 bases matching TRBD2. CDR3 sequence (DNA): TGTGCCAGCAGTTTTGGTCCCGAAGCGGGAGGAACCTACGAGCAGTACTTC. As protein: CASSFGPEAGGTYEQYF.